These T cell receptor beta chains were read from a single sample in a study of molecular identifiers for immune sequencing clone quantification. Via MiXCR, TCRdb re-called the PCR reads, giving one row per CDR3 protein. This repertoire shows over 600,000 distinct CDR3 sequences, about 20% found once; its top ten account for 0.85% to 0.9%. The specimen sequenced was naive CD8+ T cells from blood, with Jurkat cell RNA spiked in. The receptors shown here come from a human donor in good health. Some libraries in this study had Jurkat cell RNA spiked in. CDR3s include the opening cysteine and the closing phenylalanine or tryptophan. Each record gives: J gene, D gene, V gene, clone size, CDR3 protein, CDR3 DNA. The D gene is left open where the match is weak. Clone size is given for some rows only: seen once, a few or many times, or a class if the clone is expanded.

J gene: TRBJ2-3; D gene: TRBD2; V gene: TRBV25-1; clone size: many; CDR3 protein: CASSGPTSGEWNTQYF; CDR3 DNA: TGTGCCAGCAGTGGCCCTACTAGCGGGGAATGGAATACGCAGTATTTT
J gene: TRBJ2-5; D gene: TRBD1; V gene: TRBV28; clone size: many; CDR3 protein: CASSQTTGGLQETQYF; CDR3 DNA: TGTGCCAGCAGTCAAACGACAGGGGGCCTCCAAGAGACCCAGTACTTC
J gene: TRBJ2-6; D gene: -; V gene: TRBV6-5; clone size: many; CDR3 protein: CATCLDSLLSGANVLTF; CDR3 DNA: TGTGCCACCTGTCTGGACAGCCTCCTCTCTGGGGCCAACGTCCTGACTTTC
J gene: TRBJ1-5; D gene: -; V gene: TRBV7-6; clone size: many; CDR3 protein: CASSLTAYSNQPQHF; CDR3 DNA: TGTGCCAGCAGCTTAACAGCTTATAGCAATCAGCCCCAGCATTTT
J gene: TRBJ2-1; D gene: -; V gene: TRBV24-1; clone size: many; CDR3 protein: CATSSGVGRFDEQFF; CDR3 DNA: TGTGCCACCAGTTCCGGGGTTGGTCGTTTCGATGAGCAGTTCTTC
J gene: TRBJ2-5; D gene: -; V gene: TRBV3-2; clone size: -; CDR3 protein: CASSRRWWTGGWQETQYF; CDR3 DNA: TGTGCCAGCAGCCGAAGATGGTGGACAGGGGGTTGGCAGGAGACCCAGTACTTC
J gene: TRBJ1-2; D gene: -; V gene: TRBV5-5; clone size: -; CDR3 protein: CASSLDSQLYTF; CDR3 DNA: TGTGCCAGCAGCTTGGATTCTCAGCTCTACACCTTC
J gene: TRBJ2-7; D gene: -; V gene: TRBV15; clone size: few; CDR3 protein: CATSLLGNEQYF; CDR3 DNA: TGTGCCACCAGCTTACTTGGGAACGAGCAGTACTTC
J gene: TRBJ1-2; D gene: -; V gene: TRBV7-9; clone size: few; CDR3 protein: CASRQTDRNYGYTF; CDR3 DNA: TGTGCCAGCAGACAAACGGACAGAAACTATGGCTACACCTTC
J gene: TRBJ2-7; D gene: -; V gene: TRBV27; clone size: many; CDR3 protein: CASSMGGTTYEQYF; CDR3 DNA: TGTGCCAGCTCTATGGGCGGAACGACCTACGAGCAGTACTTC
J gene: TRBJ2-3; D gene: -; V gene: TRBV12-3/TRBV12-4; clone size: many; CDR3 protein: CASSPRSGPTLTDTQYF; CDR3 DNA: TGTGCCAGCAGCCCGAGGAGCGGGCCCACTCTCACAGATACGCAGTATTTT
J gene: TRBJ2-7; D gene: TRBD1; V gene: TRBV4-3; clone size: -; CDR3 protein: CASSQDWAGGSAEQYF; CDR3 DNA: TGCGCCAGCAGCCAAGATTGGGCAGGGGGATCGGCCGAGCAGTACTTC
J gene: TRBJ1-1; D gene: -; V gene: TRBV3-1; clone size: -; CDR3 protein: CASSQVGLLNTEAFF; CDR3 DNA: TGTGCCAGCAGCCAAGTGGGGCTTTTGAACACTGAAGCTTTCTTT
J gene: TRBJ2-7; D gene: -; V gene: TRBV10-3; clone size: many; CDR3 protein: CAIRGTSSSYEQYF; CDR3 DNA: TGTGCCATCAGGGGGACGTCCAGCTCCTACGAGCAGTACTTC
J gene: TRBJ2-5; D gene: -; V gene: TRBV4-3; clone size: few; CDR3 protein: CASSQEVDRKETQYF; CDR3 DNA: TGCGCCAGCAGCCAAGAAGTAGACAGAAAAGAGACCCAGTACTTC
J gene: TRBJ2-1; D gene: -; V gene: TRBV10-3; clone size: many; CDR3 protein: CAISESRDINNEQFF; CDR3 DNA: TGTGCCATCAGTGAGTCCCGGGACATTAACAATGAGCAGTTCTTC
J gene: TRBJ2-7; D gene: TRBD1; V gene: TRBV28; clone size: few; CDR3 protein: CASSHRGGGLSYEQYF; CDR3 DNA: TGTGCCAGCAGTCACCGAGGGGGCGGACTCTCCTACGAGCAGTACTTC
J gene: TRBJ2-3; D gene: -; V gene: TRBV12-5; clone size: -; CDR3 protein: CASGSLRTDTRYF; CDR3 DNA: TGTGCTAGTGGTTCCCTGCGCACAGATACGCGGTATTTT
J gene: TRBJ1-3; D gene: -; V gene: TRBV3-1; clone size: many; CDR3 protein: CASSQDSDWRNTIYF; CDR3 DNA: TGTGCCAGCAGCCAAGATTCGGATTGGCGAAACACCATATATTTT
J gene: TRBJ2-2; D gene: -; V gene: TRBV6-5; clone size: -; CDR3 protein: CASSPMGTGGLFF; CDR3 DNA: TGTGCCAGCAGCCCAATGGGGACCGGGGGGCTGTTTTTT
J gene: TRBJ1-1; D gene: TRBD1; V gene: TRBV7-8; clone size: few; CDR3 protein: CASSLGLLGTGGAGTEAFF; CDR3 DNA: TGTGCCAGCAGCTTAGGGCTTTTAGGGACAGGGGGCGCGGGGACTGAAGCTTTCTTT
J gene: TRBJ2-1; D gene: TRBD2; V gene: TRBV5-6; clone size: many; CDR3 protein: CASSFSSGRRGEQFF; CDR3 DNA: TGTGCCAGCAGCTTCTCTAGCGGGAGAAGGGGTGAGCAGTTCTTC
J gene: TRBJ1-5; D gene: TRBD1; V gene: TRBV4-3; clone size: many; CDR3 protein: CASSQDRGPNQPQHF; CDR3 DNA: TGCGCCAGCAGCCAAGACAGGGGGCCAAATCAGCCCCAGCATTTT
J gene: TRBJ1-1; D gene: -; V gene: TRBV27; clone size: many; CDR3 protein: CASSDRPTGTEAFF; CDR3 DNA: TGTGCCAGCAGCGACAGGCCGACAGGTACTGAAGCTTTCTTT
J gene: TRBJ2-3; D gene: TRBD2; V gene: TRBV7-3; clone size: -; CDR3 protein: CASSFLAGGLTDTQYF; CDR3 DNA: TGTGCCAGCAGCTTCCTAGCGGGAGGGCTCACAGATACGCAGTATTTT
J gene: TRBJ2-7; D gene: -; V gene: TRBV7-2; clone size: many; CDR3 protein: CASKRTNSYEQYF; CDR3 DNA: TGTGCCAGCAAACGGACTAACTCCTACGAGCAGTACTTC
J gene: TRBJ2-3; D gene: TRBD2; V gene: TRBV5-4; clone size: many; CDR3 protein: CASSSFSGRAEDTQYF; CDR3 DNA: TGTGCCAGCAGCTCGTTTAGCGGGAGGGCGGAAGATACGCAGTATTTT
J gene: TRBJ2-7; D gene: TRBD2; V gene: TRBV27; clone size: many; CDR3 protein: CASSLQREEQYF; CDR3 DNA: TGTGCCAGCAGTCTTCAGCGGGAGGAGCAGTACTTC
J gene: TRBJ2-1; D gene: -; V gene: TRBV7-9; clone size: many; CDR3 protein: CASSSRPGGGEQFF; CDR3 DNA: TGTGCCAGCAGCTCCAGACCAGGGGGGGGTGAGCAGTTCTTC
J gene: TRBJ2-7; D gene: -; V gene: TRBV9; clone size: many; CDR3 protein: CASSAPGPSSYEQYF; CDR3 DNA: TGTGCCAGCAGCGCCCCGGGACCCAGCTCCTACGAGCAGTACTTC
J gene: TRBJ1-4; D gene: -; V gene: TRBV20-1; clone size: many; CDR3 protein: CSARDLYTEATNEKLFF; CDR3 DNA: TGCAGTGCTAGAGATCTGTACACTGAAGCAACTAATGAAAAACTGTTTTTT
J gene: TRBJ2-7; D gene: -; V gene: TRBV4-1; clone size: many; CDR3 protein: CASSTGVFASYEQYF; CDR3 DNA: TGCGCCAGCAGCACGGGGGTGTTTGCCTCCTACGAGCAGTACTTC
J gene: TRBJ2-2; D gene: TRBD1; V gene: TRBV2; clone size: many; CDR3 protein: CASSWTGENTGELFF; CDR3 DNA: TGTGCCAGCAGTTGGACAGGGGAAAACACCGGGGAGCTGTTTTTT
J gene: TRBJ1-1; D gene: -; V gene: TRBV12-5; clone size: many; CDR3 protein: CASGPPSPRPENTEAFF; CDR3 DNA: TGTGCTAGTGGTCCCCCCAGCCCCCGCCCCGAGAACACTGAAGCTTTCTTT
J gene: TRBJ2-7; D gene: TRBD2; V gene: TRBV6-2/TRBV6-3; clone size: -; CDR3 protein: CASSPPGLAGGHGQYF; CDR3 DNA: TGTGCCAGCAGTCCGCCGGGACTAGCGGGAGGCCACGGGCAGTACTTC
J gene: TRBJ2-2; D gene: -; V gene: TRBV24-1; clone size: many; CDR3 protein: CATSDFGVSGELFF; CDR3 DNA: TGTGCCACCAGTGATTTTGGCGTTTCTGGGGAGCTGTTTTTT
J gene: TRBJ1-1; D gene: -; V gene: TRBV9; clone size: many; CDR3 protein: CASSVGTSAEAFF; CDR3 DNA: TGTGCCAGCAGCGTAGGGACTTCTGCTGAAGCTTTCTTT
J gene: TRBJ1-1; D gene: -; V gene: TRBV27; clone size: many; CDR3 protein: CASATRTTEAFF; CDR3 DNA: TGTGCCAGCGCTACTAGGACAACTGAAGCTTTCTTT
J gene: TRBJ2-1; D gene: -; V gene: TRBV12-3/TRBV12-4; clone size: many; CDR3 protein: CASSGGDEPVF; CDR3 DNA: TGTGCCAGCAGCGGGGGAGACGAGCCGGTCTTC
J gene: TRBJ2-7; D gene: -; V gene: TRBV27; clone size: -; CDR3 protein: CAGSLLGDFHEQYF; CDR3 DNA: TGTGCCGGCAGTTTATTGGGGGATTTCCACGAGCAGTACTTC
J gene: TRBJ2-2; D gene: -; V gene: TRBV24-1; clone size: -; CDR3 protein: CATSDAEHPFNLDTGELFF; CDR3 DNA: TGTGCCACCAGTGATGCGGAACATCCCTTTAACTTGGACACCGGGGAGCTGTTTTTT
J gene: TRBJ1-6; D gene: TRBD1; V gene: TRBV12-3/TRBV12-4; clone size: many; CDR3 protein: CASSLRNLAEQGYNSPLHF; CDR3 DNA: TGTGCCAGCAGTTTAAGGAATCTCGCCGAACAGGGGTATAATTCACCCCTCCACTTT
J gene: TRBJ1-1; D gene: -; V gene: TRBV12-5; clone size: many; CDR3 protein: CASGFALRDTTEAFF; CDR3 DNA: TGTGCTAGTGGTTTCGCCCTCCGGGACACAACTGAAGCTTTCTTT
J gene: TRBJ1-1; D gene: -; V gene: TRBV19; clone size: many; CDR3 protein: CASTWAWNTEAFF; CDR3 DNA: TGTGCCAGTACCTGGGCCTGGAACACTGAAGCTTTCTTT
J gene: TRBJ2-3; D gene: TRBD2; V gene: TRBV20-1; clone size: many; CDR3 protein: CSARGLVGGESTDTQYF; CDR3 DNA: TGCAGTGCTAGAGGTCTGGTCGGGGGGGAGTCCACAGATACGCAGTATTTT
J gene: TRBJ2-7; D gene: -; V gene: TRBV13; clone size: few; CDR3 protein: CASSLRAVNEQYF; CDR3 DNA: TGTGCCAGCAGCTTAAGGGCTGTCAACGAGCAGTACTTC
J gene: TRBJ1-2; D gene: -; V gene: TRBV19; clone size: many; CDR3 protein: CASSGGTYGYTF; CDR3 DNA: TGTGCCAGTAGCGGCGGTACCTATGGCTACACCTTC
J gene: TRBJ1-3; D gene: -; V gene: TRBV7-9; clone size: many; CDR3 protein: CASSPLRDPRGNTIYF; CDR3 DNA: TGTGCCAGCAGCCCCCTTCGGGATCCGAGGGGAAACACCATATATTTT
J gene: TRBJ2-1; D gene: TRBD1; V gene: TRBV4-1; clone size: many; CDR3 protein: CASSQETGGINNEQFF; CDR3 DNA: TGCGCCAGCAGCCAAGAGACAGGGGGCATCAACAATGAGCAGTTCTTC
J gene: TRBJ2-2; D gene: -; V gene: TRBV29-1; clone size: many; CDR3 protein: CSVLGGGTGELFF; CDR3 DNA: TGCAGCGTTTTGGGGGGAGGCACCGGGGAGCTGTTTTTT
J gene: TRBJ2-7; D gene: -; V gene: TRBV4-3; clone size: many; CDR3 protein: CASSQDRGGSYEQYF; CDR3 DNA: TGCGCCAGCAGCCAAGACCGGGGCGGGTCCTACGAGCAGTACTTC
J gene: TRBJ2-7; D gene: -; V gene: TRBV7-9; clone size: many; CDR3 protein: CASSSLAGYEQYF; CDR3 DNA: TGTGCCAGCAGCAGCTTAGCTGGGTACGAGCAGTACTTC
J gene: TRBJ2-1; D gene: -; V gene: TRBV5-5; clone size: many; CDR3 protein: CASSLWQTSYNEQFF; CDR3 DNA: TGTGCCAGCAGCTTATGGCAGACCTCCTACAATGAGCAGTTCTTC